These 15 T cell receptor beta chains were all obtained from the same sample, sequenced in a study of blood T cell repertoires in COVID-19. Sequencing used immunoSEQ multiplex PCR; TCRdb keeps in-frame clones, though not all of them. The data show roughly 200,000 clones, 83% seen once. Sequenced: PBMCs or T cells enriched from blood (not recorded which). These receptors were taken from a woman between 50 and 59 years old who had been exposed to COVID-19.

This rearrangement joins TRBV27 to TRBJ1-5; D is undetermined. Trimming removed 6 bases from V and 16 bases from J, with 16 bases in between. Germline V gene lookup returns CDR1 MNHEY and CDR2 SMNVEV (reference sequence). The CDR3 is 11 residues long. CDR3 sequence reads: CASSPLEVEHF. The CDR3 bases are TGTGCCAGCAGCCCCCTCGAGGTGGAACATTTT.

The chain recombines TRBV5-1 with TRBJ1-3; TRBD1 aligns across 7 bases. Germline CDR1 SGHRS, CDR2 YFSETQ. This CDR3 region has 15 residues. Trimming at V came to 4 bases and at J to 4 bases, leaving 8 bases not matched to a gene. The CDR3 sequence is CASSARQGTGNTIYF. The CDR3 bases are TGCGCCAGCAGCGCACGACAGGGAACCGGAAACACCATATATTTT.

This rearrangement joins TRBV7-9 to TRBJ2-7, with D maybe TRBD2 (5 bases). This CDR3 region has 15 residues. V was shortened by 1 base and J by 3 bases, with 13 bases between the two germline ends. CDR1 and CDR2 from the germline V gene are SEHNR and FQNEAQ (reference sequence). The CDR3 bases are TGTGCCAGCAGCTTAGAGCCAGCCCGGGACTACGAGCAGTACTTC. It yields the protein CASSLEPARDYEQYF.

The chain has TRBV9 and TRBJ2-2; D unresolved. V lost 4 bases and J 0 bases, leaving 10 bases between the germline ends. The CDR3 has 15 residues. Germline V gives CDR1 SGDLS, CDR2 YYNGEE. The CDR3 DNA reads TGTGCCAGCAGCCCCCAGTTTGCGAACACCGGGGAGCTGTTTTTT. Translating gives CASSPQFANTGELFF.

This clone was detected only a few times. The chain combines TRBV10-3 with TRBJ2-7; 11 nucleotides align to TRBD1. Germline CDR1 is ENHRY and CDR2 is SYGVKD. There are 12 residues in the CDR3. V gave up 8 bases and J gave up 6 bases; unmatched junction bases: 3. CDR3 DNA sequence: TGTGCCATCGGGACAGGGGGTTTCGAGCAGTACTTC. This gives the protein CAIGTGGFEQYF.

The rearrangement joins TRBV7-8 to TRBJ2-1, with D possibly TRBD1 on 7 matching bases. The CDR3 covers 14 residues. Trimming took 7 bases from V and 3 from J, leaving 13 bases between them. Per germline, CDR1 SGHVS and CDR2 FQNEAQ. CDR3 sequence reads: CASNQGDFYNEQFF. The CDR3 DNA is TGTGCCAGCAACCAGGGGGACTTCTACAATGAGCAGTTCTTC.

DNA of the CDR3: TGTGCCAGCAGCTTAGGGACTAGCTTGACCGGGGAGCTGTTTTTT. It is translated as CASSLGTSLTGELFF. This chain connects TRBV5-6 to TRBJ2-2; 9 bases align to TRBD2. Unmatched junction bases numbered 4, after V lost 2 bases and J lost 5 bases. CDR1 is SGHDT and CDR2 is YYEEEE in the germline V gene. CDR3 length: 15 amino acids.

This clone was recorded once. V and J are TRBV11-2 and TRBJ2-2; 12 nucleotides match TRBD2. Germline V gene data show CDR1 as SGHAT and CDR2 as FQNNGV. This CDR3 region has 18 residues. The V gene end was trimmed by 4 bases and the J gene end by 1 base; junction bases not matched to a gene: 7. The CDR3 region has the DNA TGTGCCAGCAGCTCCGACGGACTAGCGGGGCGGAACACCGGGGAGCTGTTTTTT. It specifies CASSSDGLAGRNTGELFF. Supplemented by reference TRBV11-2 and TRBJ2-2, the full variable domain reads EAGVAQSPRYKIIEKRQSVAFWCNPISGHATLYWYQQILGQGPKLLIQFQNNGVVDDSQLPKDRFSAERLKGVDSTLKIQPAKLEDSAVYLCASSSDGLAGRNTGELFFGEGSRLTVL.

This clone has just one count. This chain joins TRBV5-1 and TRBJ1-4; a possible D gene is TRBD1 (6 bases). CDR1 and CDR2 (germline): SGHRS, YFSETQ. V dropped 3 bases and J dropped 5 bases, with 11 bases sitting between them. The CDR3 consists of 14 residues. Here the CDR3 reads CASSSSGQNEKLFF. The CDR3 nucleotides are TGCGCCAGCAGCTCCTCTGGACAGAATGAAAAACTGTTTTTT.

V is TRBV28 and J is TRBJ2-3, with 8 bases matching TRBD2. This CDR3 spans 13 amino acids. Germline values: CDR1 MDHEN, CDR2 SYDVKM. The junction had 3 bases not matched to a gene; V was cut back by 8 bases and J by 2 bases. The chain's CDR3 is CASREGVTDTQYF. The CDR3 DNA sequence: TGTGCCAGCCGGGAGGGGGTCACAGATACGCAGTATTTT.

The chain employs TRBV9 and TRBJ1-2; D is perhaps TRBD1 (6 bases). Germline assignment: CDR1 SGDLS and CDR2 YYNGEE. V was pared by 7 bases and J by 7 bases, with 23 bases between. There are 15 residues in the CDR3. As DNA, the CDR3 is TGTGCCAGCTTTTATACTGGGGGCGCGGTGGGTGGCTACACCTTC. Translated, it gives CASFYTGGAVGGYTF.

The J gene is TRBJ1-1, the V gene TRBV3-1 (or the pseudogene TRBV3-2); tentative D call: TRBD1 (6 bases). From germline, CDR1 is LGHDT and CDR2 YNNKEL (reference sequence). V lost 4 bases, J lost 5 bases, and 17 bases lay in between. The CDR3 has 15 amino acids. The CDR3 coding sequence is TGTGCCAGCAGCCCTAGGACAGCAGTCTGGACTGAAGCTTTCTTT. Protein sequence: CASSPRTAVWTEAFF.

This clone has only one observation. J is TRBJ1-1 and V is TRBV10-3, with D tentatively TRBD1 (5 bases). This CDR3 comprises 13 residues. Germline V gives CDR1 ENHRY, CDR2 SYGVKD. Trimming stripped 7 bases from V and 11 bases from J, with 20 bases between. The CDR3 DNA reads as TGTGCCATCACCCAGGCGCAGGGAAGGGCCGCTTTCTTT. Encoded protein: CAITQAQGRAAFF.

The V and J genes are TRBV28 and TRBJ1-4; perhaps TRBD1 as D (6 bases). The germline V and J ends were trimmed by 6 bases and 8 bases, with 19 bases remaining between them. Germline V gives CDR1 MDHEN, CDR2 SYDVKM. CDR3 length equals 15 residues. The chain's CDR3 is CASSRSSGGREKLFF. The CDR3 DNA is TGTGCCAGCAGCCGAAGCTCGGGGGGCCGAGAAAAACTGTTTTTT.

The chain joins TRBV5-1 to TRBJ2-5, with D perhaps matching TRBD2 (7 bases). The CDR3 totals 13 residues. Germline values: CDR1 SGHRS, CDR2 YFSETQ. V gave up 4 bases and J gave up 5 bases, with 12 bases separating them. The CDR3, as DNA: TGCGCCAGCAGCCTGAAGGGGGGGGAGACCCAGTACTTC. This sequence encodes CASSLKGGETQYF. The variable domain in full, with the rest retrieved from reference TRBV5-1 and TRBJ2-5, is KAGVTQTPRYLIKTRGQQVTLSCSPISGHRSVSWYQQTPGQGLQFLFEYFSETQRNKGNFPGRFSGRQFSNSRSEMNVSTLELGDSALYLCASSLKGGETQYFGPGTRLLVL.